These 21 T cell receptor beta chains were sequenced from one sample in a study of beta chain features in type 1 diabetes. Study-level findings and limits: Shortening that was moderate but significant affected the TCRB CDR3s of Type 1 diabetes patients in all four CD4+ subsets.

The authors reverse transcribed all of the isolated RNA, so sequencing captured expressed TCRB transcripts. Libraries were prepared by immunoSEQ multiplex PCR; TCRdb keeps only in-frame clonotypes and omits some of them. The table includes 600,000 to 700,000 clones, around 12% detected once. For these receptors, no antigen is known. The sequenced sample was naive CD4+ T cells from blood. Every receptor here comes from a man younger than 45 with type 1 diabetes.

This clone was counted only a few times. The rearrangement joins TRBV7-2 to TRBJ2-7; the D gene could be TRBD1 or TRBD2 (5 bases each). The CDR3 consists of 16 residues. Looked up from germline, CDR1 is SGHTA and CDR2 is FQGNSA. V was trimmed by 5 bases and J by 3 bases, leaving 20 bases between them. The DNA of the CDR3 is TGTGCCAGCAGCCGACCGGGACCCTCAAGTTTCTACGAGCAGTACTTC. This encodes CASSRPGPSSFYEQYF.

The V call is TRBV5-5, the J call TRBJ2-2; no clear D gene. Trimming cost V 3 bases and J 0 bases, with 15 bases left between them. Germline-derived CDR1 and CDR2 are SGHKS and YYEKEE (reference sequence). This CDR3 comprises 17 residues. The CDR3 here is CASSYGRTLSNTGELFF. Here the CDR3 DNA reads TGTGCCAGCAGCTACGGACGGACGCTCTCGAACACCGGGGAGCTGTTTTTT.

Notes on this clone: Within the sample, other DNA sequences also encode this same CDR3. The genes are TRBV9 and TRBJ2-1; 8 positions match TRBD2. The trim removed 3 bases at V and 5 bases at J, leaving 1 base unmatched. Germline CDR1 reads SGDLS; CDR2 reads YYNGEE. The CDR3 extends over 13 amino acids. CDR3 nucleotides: TGTGCCAGCAGCGCGGGGGGGAACAATGAGCAGTTCTTC. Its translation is CASSAGGNNEQFF.

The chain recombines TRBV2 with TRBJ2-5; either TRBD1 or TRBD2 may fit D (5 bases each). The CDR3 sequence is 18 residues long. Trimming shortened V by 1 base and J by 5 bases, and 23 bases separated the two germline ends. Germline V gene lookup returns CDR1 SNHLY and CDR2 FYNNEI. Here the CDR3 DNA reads TGTGCCAGCAGTGAAGGGGGAGTGAGGGACCCCCCGACGGAGACCCAGTACTTC. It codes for CASSEGGVRDPPTETQYF. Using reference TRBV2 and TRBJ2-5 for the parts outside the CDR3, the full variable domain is EPEVTQTPSHQVTQMGQEVILRCVPISNHLYFYWYRQILGQKVEFLVSFYNNEISEKSEIFDDQFSVERPDGSNFTLKIRSTKLEDSAMYFCASSEGGVRDPPTETQYFGPGTRLLVL.

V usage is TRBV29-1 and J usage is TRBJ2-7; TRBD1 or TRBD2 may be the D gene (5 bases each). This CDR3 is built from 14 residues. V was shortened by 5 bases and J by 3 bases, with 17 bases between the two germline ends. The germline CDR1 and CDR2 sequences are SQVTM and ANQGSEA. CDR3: CSVRGVVGLYEQYF. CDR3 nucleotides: TGCAGCGTTCGGGGAGTAGTGGGGCTCTACGAGCAGTACTTC.

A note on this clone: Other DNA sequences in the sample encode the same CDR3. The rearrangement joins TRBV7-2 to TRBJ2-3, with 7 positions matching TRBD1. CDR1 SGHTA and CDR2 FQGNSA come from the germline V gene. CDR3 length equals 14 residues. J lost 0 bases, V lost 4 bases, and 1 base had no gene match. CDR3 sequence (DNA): TGTGCCAGCAGCTCGGGACAGAGCACAGATACGCAGTATTTT. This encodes CASSSGQSTDTQYF. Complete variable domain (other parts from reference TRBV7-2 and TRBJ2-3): GAGVSQSPSNKVTEKGKDVELRCDPISGHTALYWYRQSLGQGLEFLIYFQGNSAPDKSGLPSDRFSAERTGGSVSTLTIQRTQQEDSAVYLCASSSGQSTDTQYFGPGTRLTVL.

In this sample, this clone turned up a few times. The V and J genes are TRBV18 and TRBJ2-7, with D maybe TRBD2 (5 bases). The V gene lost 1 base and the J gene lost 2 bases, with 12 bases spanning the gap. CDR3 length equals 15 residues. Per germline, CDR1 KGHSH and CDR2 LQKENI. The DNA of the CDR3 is TGTGCCAGCTCACCACGAGGAAGTAGCGCCTACGAGCAGTACTTC. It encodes CASSPRGSSAYEQYF. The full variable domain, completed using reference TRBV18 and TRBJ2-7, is NAGVMQNPRHLVRRRGQEARLRCSPMKGHSHVYWYRQLPEEGLKFMVYLQKENIIDESGMPKERFSAEFPKEGPSILRIQQVVRGDSAAYFCASSPRGSSAYEQYFGPGTRLTVT.

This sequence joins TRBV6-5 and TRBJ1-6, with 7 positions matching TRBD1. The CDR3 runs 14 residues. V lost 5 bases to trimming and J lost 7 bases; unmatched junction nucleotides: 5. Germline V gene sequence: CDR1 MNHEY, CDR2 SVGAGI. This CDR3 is CASSTGTENSPLHF. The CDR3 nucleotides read TGTGCCAGCAGTACCGGGACAGAGAATTCACCCCTCCACTTT.

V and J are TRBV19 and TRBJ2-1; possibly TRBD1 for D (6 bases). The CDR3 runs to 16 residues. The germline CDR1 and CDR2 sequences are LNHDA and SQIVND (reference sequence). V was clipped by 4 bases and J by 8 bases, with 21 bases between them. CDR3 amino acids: CASSKGDTEFLDEQFF. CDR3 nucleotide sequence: TGTGCCAGTAGTAAGGGGGACACCGAATTTTTGGATGAGCAGTTCTTC.

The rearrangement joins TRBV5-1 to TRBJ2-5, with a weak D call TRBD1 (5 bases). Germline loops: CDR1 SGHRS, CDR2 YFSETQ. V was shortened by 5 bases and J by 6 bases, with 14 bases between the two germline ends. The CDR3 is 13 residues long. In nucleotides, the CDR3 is TGCGCCAGCAGTAGGGGTGAGGCGAAGACCCAGTACTTC. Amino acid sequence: CASSRGEAKTQYF.

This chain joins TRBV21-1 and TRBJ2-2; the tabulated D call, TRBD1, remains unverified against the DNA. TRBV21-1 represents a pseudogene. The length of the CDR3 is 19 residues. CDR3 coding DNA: TGTGCCAGCAGCAAAGAAGAGAAGGGGGCGAGGTTTCTTCCCGGGGAGCTGTTTTTT. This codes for CASSKEEKGARFLPGELFF.

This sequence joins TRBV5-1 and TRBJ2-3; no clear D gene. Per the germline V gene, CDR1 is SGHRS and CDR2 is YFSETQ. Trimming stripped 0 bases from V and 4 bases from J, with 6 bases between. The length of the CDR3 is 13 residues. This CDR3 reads CASSLAVSDTQYF. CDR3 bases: TGCGCCAGCAGCTTGGCCGTCTCAGATACGCAGTATTTT.

This chain's CDR3 is CASGLRGNYTF. Here the CDR3 DNA reads TGTGCCAGCGGCCTAAGGGGCAACTACACCTTC. The rearrangement joins TRBV6-5 to TRBJ1-2; TRBD1 is a possible D gene (5 bases). The CDR3 length is 11 residues. Germline V gene lookup returns CDR1 MNHEY and CDR2 SVGAGI. With 8 bases removed from V and 10 bases from J, the gap between germline ends came to 14 bases.

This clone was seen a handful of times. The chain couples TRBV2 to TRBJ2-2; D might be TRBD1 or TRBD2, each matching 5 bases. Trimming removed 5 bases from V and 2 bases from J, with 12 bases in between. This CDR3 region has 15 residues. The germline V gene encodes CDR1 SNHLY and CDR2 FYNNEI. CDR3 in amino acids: CASSIGTVNTGELFF. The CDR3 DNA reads TGTGCCAGCAGTATAGGGACGGTCAACACCGGGGAGCTGTTTTTT.

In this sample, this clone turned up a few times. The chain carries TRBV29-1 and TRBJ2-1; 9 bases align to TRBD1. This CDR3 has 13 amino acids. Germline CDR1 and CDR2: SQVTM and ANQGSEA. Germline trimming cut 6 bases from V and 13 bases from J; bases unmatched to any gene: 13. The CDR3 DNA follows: TGCAGCGTAGCCGGGACAGGGAACGGAGAACAGTTCTTC. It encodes CSVAGTGNGEQFF.

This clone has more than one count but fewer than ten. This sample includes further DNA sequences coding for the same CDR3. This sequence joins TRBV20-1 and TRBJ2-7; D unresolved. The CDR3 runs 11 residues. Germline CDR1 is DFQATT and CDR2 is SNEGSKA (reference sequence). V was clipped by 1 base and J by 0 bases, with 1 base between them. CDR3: CSARASYEQYF. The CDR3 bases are TGCAGTGCTAGAGCCTCCTACGAGCAGTACTTC.

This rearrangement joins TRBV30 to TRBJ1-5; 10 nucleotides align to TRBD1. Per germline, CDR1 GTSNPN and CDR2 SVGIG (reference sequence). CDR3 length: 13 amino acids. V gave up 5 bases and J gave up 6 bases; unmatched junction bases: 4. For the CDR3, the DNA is TGTGCCTGGGGGGGACAGGGGAGTCAGCCCCAGCATTTT. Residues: CAWGGQGSQPQHF.

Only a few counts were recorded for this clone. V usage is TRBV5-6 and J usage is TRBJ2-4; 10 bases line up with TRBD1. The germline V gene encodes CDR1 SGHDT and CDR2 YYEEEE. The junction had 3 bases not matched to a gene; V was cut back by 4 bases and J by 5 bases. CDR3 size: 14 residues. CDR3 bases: TGTGCCAGCAGCCTCGGGACAGGGGAAAACATTCAGTACTTC. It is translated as CASSLGTGENIQYF.

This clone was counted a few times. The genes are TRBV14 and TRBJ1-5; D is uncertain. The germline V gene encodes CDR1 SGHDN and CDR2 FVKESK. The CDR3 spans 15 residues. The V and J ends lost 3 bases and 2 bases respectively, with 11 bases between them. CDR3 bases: TGTGCCAGCAGCCACAACACCGAAGGCAATCAGCCCCAGCATTTT. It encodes CASSHNTEGNQPQHF.

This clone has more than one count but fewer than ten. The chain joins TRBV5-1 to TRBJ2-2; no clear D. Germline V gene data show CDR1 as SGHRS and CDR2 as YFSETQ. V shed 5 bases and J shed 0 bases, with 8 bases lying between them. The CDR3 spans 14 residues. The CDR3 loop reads CASREVSNTGELFF. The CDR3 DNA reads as TGCGCCAGCAGAGAAGTTTCGAACACCGGGGAGCTGTTTTTT. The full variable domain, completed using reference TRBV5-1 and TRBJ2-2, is KAGVTQTPRYLIKTRGQQVTLSCSPISGHRSVSWYQQTPGQGLQFLFEYFSETQRNKGNFPGRFSGRQFSNSRSEMNVSTLELGDSALYLCASREVSNTGELFFGEGSRLTVL.

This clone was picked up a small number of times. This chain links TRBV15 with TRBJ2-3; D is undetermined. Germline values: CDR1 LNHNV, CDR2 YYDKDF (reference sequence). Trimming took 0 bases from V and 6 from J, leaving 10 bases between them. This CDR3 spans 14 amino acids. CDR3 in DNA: TGTGCCACCAGCAGAGATCGACTTCTCGATACGCAGTATTTT. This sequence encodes CATSRDRLLDTQYF. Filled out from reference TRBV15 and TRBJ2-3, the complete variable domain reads DAMVIQNPRYQVTQFGKPVTLSCSQTLNHNVMYWYQQKSSQAPKLLFHYYDKDFNNEADTPDNFQSRRPNTSFCFLDIRSPGLGDTAMYLCATSRDRLLDTQYFGPGTRLTVL.